The clone carrying this TCR beta chain appeared a few times. The sample belongs to a study of blood T cell repertoires in COVID-19. Study context: Some COVID-19 samples were acute and others convalescent; all came from the United States, Italy and Spain. PBMCs, B-cell-depleted T cells, or T cells provided the cDNA or gDNA that made up the material.

CDR1 and CDR2 from the germline V gene are SGHKS and YYEKEE (reference sequence). The CDR3 runs 15 residues. Germline trimming cut 7 bases from V and 9 bases from J; bases unmatched to any gene: 16. Some clones are missing from TCRdb's copy, which holds only in-frame ones; the method was immunoSEQ multiplex PCR. The table has some 220,000 clones, 80% seen once. The sequencing input was peripheral blood. This clonotype was obtained from a human donor in a cohort sampled during active COVID-19. The chain employs TRBV5-5 and TRBJ2-1; 7 nucleotides align to TRBD2. CDR3 DNA: TGTGCCAGCGGGATCGGCGGGGGAGGGCCGGGTGAGCAGTTCTTC. Residues: CASGIGGGGPGEQFF.